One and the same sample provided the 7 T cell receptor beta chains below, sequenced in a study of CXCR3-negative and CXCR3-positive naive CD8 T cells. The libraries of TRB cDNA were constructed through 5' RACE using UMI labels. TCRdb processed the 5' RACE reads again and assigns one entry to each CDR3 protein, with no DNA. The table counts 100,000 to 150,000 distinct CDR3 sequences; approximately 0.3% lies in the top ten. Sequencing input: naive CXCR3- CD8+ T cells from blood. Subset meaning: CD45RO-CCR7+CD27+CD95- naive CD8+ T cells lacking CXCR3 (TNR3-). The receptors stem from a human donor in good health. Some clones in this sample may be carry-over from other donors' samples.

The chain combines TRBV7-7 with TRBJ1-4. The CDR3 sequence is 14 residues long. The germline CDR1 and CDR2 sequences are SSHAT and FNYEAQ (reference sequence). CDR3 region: CASSAEIGDEKLFF.

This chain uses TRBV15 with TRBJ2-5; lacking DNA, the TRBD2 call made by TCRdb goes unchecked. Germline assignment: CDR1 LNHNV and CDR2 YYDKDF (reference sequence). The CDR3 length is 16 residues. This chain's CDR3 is CATSRAEVQTQETQYF.

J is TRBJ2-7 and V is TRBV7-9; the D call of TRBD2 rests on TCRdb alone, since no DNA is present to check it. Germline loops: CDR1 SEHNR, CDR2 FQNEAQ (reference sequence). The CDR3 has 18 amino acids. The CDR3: CASSLLGLSPLLTYEQYF.

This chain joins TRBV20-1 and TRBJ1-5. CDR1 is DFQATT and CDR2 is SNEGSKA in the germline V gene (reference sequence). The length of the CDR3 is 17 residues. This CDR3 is CSARSLDSADSNQPQHF.

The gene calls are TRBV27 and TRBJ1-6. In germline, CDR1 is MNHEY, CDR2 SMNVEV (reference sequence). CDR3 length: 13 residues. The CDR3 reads CASSFSVASPLHF.

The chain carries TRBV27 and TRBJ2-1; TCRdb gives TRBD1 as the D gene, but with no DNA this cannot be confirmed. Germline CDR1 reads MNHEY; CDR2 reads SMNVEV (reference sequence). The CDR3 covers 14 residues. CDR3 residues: CASSLSTHTGEQFF.

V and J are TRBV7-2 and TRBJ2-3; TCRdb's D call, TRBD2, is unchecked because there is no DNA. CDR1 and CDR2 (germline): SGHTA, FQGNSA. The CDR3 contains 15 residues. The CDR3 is CASGLVVSGTDTQYF.